The 24 T cell receptor beta chains reported below all come from one sample, sequenced in a study of T cell clonotyping in hematopoietic cell transplantation. Data came from immunoSEQ multiplex PCR; TCRdb stores just in-frame clones and leaves some out. The sample holds roughly 40,000 clones, about 95% seen once. The material sequenced was peripheral blood mononuclear cells. The receptors derive from a man aged 30 to 39 in good health. Some clones in this sample may be carry-over from other donors' samples.

V and J are TRBV28 and TRBJ2-2; 9 bases are a match to TRBD2. V shed 6 bases, J shed 1 base, and the junction held 3 bases outside the gene matches. Germline V lookup: CDR1 MDHEN, CDR2 SYDVKM. This CDR3 is built from 15 residues. CDR3 DNA: TGTGCCAGCAGATTTAGCGGGGGGAACACCGGGGAGCTGTTTTTT. Its translation: CASRFSGGNTGELFF.

This chain connects TRBV4-2 to TRBJ1-5; D might be TRBD1 (6 bases). The CDR3 has 17 amino acids. The germline gives CDR1 LGHNA, CDR2 YNFKEQ. Trimming removed 4 bases at V and 3 bases at J, with 19 bases between. The CDR3 reads CASSPQVTGKSNQPQHF. The CDR3 nucleotides are TGTGCCAGCAGCCCCCAAGTCACAGGGAAATCCAATCAGCCCCAGCATTTT.

The chain has TRBV5-1 and TRBJ1-4, with D possibly matching TRBD1 (6 bases). The germline gives CDR1 SGHRS, CDR2 YFSETQ. The CDR3 covers 15 residues. Deletions cut 6 bases from V and 1 base from J, with 13 bases between. CDR3 DNA: TGCGCCAGCACCCGGAGGGGGGAAACTAATGAAAAACTGTTTTTT. This translates into CASTRRGETNEKLFF.

The chain has TRBV7-3 and TRBJ2-1; no firm D call. The CDR3 consists of 13 residues. Germline CDR1 is SGHTA and CDR2 is FQGTGA. Trimming cost V 4 bases and J 7 bases, with 11 bases left between them. CDR3 in amino acids: CASSSVPENEQFF. Written as DNA, the CDR3 is TGTGCCAGCAGCTCCGTTCCTGAGAATGAGCAGTTCTTC.

This chain connects TRBV6-6 to TRBJ2-2; the match to TRBD2 covers 9 bases. CDR1 and CDR2 (germline): MNHNY, SVGAGI (reference sequence). CDR3 size: 15 residues. Germline trimming cut 7 bases from V and 2 bases from J; bases unmatched to any gene: 5. The CDR3 coding sequence is TGTGCCAGCACATCTAGCGGGGCTAACACCGGGGAGCTGTTTTTT. Its protein product is CASTSSGANTGELFF.

The gene calls are TRBV11-1 and TRBJ2-3; tentatively, D is TRBD2 (7 bases). The CDR3 covers 16 residues. Trimming stripped 5 bases from V and 6 bases from J, with 21 bases between. Germline loops: CDR1 SGHAT, CDR2 FQDESV (reference sequence). CDR3 protein: CASSPARGGGFDTQYF. The CDR3 DNA follows: TGTGCCAGCAGCCCCGCTCGGGGCGGGGGCTTCGATACGCAGTATTTT.

The chain is built from TRBV2 and TRBJ1-1; D unresolved. Germline CDR1 SNHLY, CDR2 FYNNEI. Trimming cost V 5 bases and J 4 bases, with 14 bases left between them. The CDR3 is 14 residues long. The CDR3 protein is CASSPLTRITEAFF. The DNA of the CDR3 is TGTGCCAGCAGTCCTCTCACTAGGATCACTGAAGCTTTCTTT. Combining the CDR3 with reference TRBV2 and TRBJ1-1 gives the whole variable domain EPEVTQTPSHQVTQMGQEVILRCVPISNHLYFYWYRQILGQKVEFLVSFYNNEISEKSEIFDDQFSVERPDGSNFTLKIRSTKLEDSAMYFCASSPLTRITEAFFGQGTRLTVV.

This chain uses TRBV4-3 with TRBJ2-6; no definite D call. CDR3 length: 16 amino acids. Deletions cut 0 bases from V and 4 bases from J, with 10 bases between. CDR1 and CDR2 from the germline V gene are LGHNA and YSLEER. CDR3 nucleotide sequence: TGCGCCAGCAGCCAAGACTTCCTGGGCGGGGCCAACGTCCTGACTTTC. Its protein product is CASSQDFLGGANVLTF.

This chain connects TRBV6-5 to TRBJ1-4; TRBD1 might be the D (5 bases). The CDR3 extends over 14 amino acids. Trimming pared 0 bases from V and 11 bases from J, leaving 13 bases between. Germline V gene sequence: CDR1 MNHEY, CDR2 SVGAGI. CDR3 region: CASSYSGTEYKLFF. CDR3 nucleotides: TGTGCCAGCAGTTACTCGGGGACGGAGTATAAACTGTTTTTT.

V and J are TRBV5-6 and TRBJ1-2; D remains unclear. The CDR3 totals 14 residues. Germline-derived CDR1 and CDR2 are SGHDT and YYEEEE. V was clipped by 6 bases and J by 7 bases, with 19 bases between them. The DNA of the CDR3 is TGTGCCAGCACCCTCGGTGGGGTATCGGGTGGCTACACCTTC. The encoded protein is CASTLGGVSGGYTF. The whole variable domain, remainder taken from reference TRBV5-6 and TRBJ1-2, is DAGVTQSPTHLIKTRGQQVTLRCSPKSGHDTVSWYQQALGQGPQFIFQYYEEEERQRGNFPDRFSGHQFPNYSSELNVNALLLGDSALYLCASTLGGVSGGYTFGSGTRLTVV.

The J gene is TRBJ1-2, the V gene TRBV15; TRBD1 aligns across 7 bases. Germline V CDR1 and CDR2: LNHNV, YYDKDF (reference sequence). The CDR3 has 15 amino acids. V trimming: 1 base; J trimming: 2 bases; junction bases outside the gene matches: 4. As DNA, the CDR3 is TGTGCCACCAGCAGAGGAAGGGGACAGAACTATGGCTACACCTTC. This translates into CATSRGRGQNYGYTF.

This sequence joins TRBV11-1 and TRBJ1-6, with 9 bases fitting TRBD1. Trimming at V came to 5 bases and at J to 8 bases, leaving 7 bases not matched to a gene. Germline assignment: CDR1 SGHAT and CDR2 FQDESV (reference sequence). The CDR3 has 15 residues. The CDR3 region has the DNA TGTGCCAGCAGCGCGACCGGGACAGGGTATTCACCCCTCCACTTT. The encoded protein is CASSATGTGYSPLHF. The full variable domain, in which reference TRBV11-1 and TRBJ1-6 provide the parts outside the CDR3, is EAEVAQSPRYKITEKSQAVAFWCDPISGHATLYWYRQILGQGPELLVQFQDESVVDDSQLPKDRFSAERLKGVDSTLKIQPAELGDSAMYLCASSATGTGYSPLHFGNGTRLTVT.

This chain connects TRBV9 to TRBJ2-1; 15 positions match TRBD2. The CDR3 contains 15 residues. Germline trimming cut 3 bases from V and 7 bases from J; bases unmatched to any gene: 2. CDR1 and CDR2 from the germline V gene are SGDLS and YYNGEE. CDR3 in DNA: TGTGCCAGCAGCGCGGGGACTAGCGGGGGGAATGAGCAGTTCTTC. It yields the protein CASSAGTSGGNEQFF.

The CDR3 DNA reads as TGTGCCAGCAGTGACTCACCGGGAGGGAGCACAGATACGCAGTATTTT. As protein: CASSDSPGGSTDTQYF. The rearrangement uses TRBV6-4 and TRBJ2-3; 8 nucleotides line up with TRBD2. Germline trimming cut 0 bases from V and 0 bases from J; bases unmatched to any gene: 2. This CDR3 region has 16 residues. Germline V CDR1 and CDR2: MRHNA, SNTAGT.

This chain connects TRBV5-1 to TRBJ2-7; 11 bases are shared with TRBD2. The ends lost 0 bases at V and 0 bases at J; junction bases unmatched: 5. The germline CDR1 and CDR2 sequences are SGHRS and YFSETQ. This CDR3 has 17 residues. The CDR3 DNA follows: TGCGCCAGCAGCTTGGCGCAGACTAGCGGGGTCTCCTACGAGCAGTACTTC. It yields the protein CASSLAQTSGVSYEQYF.

In regard to this clone: The junction differs from germline at one of its ends, possibly a read error. The rearrangement joins TRBV6-1 to TRBJ2-7; D might be TRBD1 or TRBD2, each matching 5 bases. The CDR3 runs to 17 residues. Germline V gene data show CDR1 as MNHNS and CDR2 as SASEGT. Here the CDR3 DNA reads TGTGCCAGCACTGAAGGATTGGGGGTTTCGATCTCCTACGAGCAGTACTTC. Translating gives CASTEGLGVSISYEQYF.

The chain employs TRBV12-5 and TRBJ1-4; TRBD1 aligns across 8 bases. This CDR3 is 15 amino acids long. Germline V CDR1 and CDR2: LGHNT, FRNRAP. V gave up 11 bases and J gave up 6 bases; unmatched junction bases: 14. CDR3 DNA sequence: TGTGCTGGGACGGGACAGGTCCCTTTAGATGAAAAACTGTTTTTT. Protein product: CAGTGQVPLDEKLFF.

The chain joins TRBV11-3 to TRBJ2-7; D unresolved. This CDR3 is built from 16 residues. The V gene lost 0 bases and the J gene lost 0 bases, with 12 bases spanning the gap. The germline V gene encodes CDR1 SGHNT and CDR2 YENEEA. CDR3 sequence reads: CASSLDVAPYSYEQYF. The CDR3 DNA follows: TGTGCCAGCAGCTTAGATGTGGCCCCTTACTCCTACGAGCAGTACTTC.

V is TRBV6-6 and J is TRBJ2-2; D is ambiguous. CDR3 length equals 13 residues. The V and J ends lost 4 bases and 4 bases respectively, with 7 bases between them. Germline CDR1 and CDR2: MNHNY and SVGAGI (reference sequence). CDR3 protein: CASSSRTTGELFF. The CDR3 DNA reads TGTGCCAGCAGTTCTCGGACCACCGGGGAGCTGTTTTTT.

This chain links TRBV4-1 with TRBJ1-3; D gene unclear. V was clipped by 0 bases and J by 0 bases, with 6 bases between them. Germline V CDR1 and CDR2: MGHRA, YSYEKL. CDR3 size: 15 residues. In nucleotides, the CDR3 is TGCGCCAGCAGCCAAGATGAGCGCTCTGGAAACACCATATATTTT. It encodes CASSQDERSGNTIYF.

This chain joins TRBV4-3 and TRBJ1-3; 9 bases line up with TRBD1. This CDR3 contains 15 residues. Losses at the gene ends were 1 base for V and 3 bases for J; bases not matched to a gene: 1. The germline V gene has CDR1 LGHNA and CDR2 YSLEER. CDR3 amino acids: CASSQGTGVGNTIYF. In nucleotides, the CDR3 is TGCGCCAGCAGCCAAGGGACAGGGGTTGGAAACACCATATATTTT.

The chain has TRBV19 and TRBJ2-3; D is possibly TRBD1 (5 bases). The ends were cut back, 8 bases at V and 6 bases at J, with 18 bases in the middle. The CDR3 is 14 residues long. Per the germline V gene, CDR1 is LNHDA and CDR2 is SQIVND (reference sequence). CDR3 nucleotides: TGTGCCAGTCATTCGGGCCAAAAGGGGGATACGCAGTATTTT. Residues: CASHSGQKGDTQYF. The variable domain in full, with the rest retrieved from reference TRBV19 and TRBJ2-3, is DGGITQSPKYLFRKEGQNVTLSCEQNLNHDAMYWYRQDPGQGLRLIYYSQIVNDFQKGDIAEGYSVSREKKESFPLTVTSAQKNPTAFYLCASHSGQKGDTQYFGPGTRLTVL.

The chain carries TRBV6-1 and TRBJ2-5, with TRBD2 matching over 11 bases. V shed 4 bases, J shed 4 bases, and the junction held 8 bases outside the gene matches. The CDR3 covers 16 residues. Looked up from germline, CDR1 is MNHNS and CDR2 is SASEGT. CDR3 protein: CASSGLAGFGTETQYF. In DNA form, the CDR3 reads TGTGCCAGCAGTGGACTAGCGGGGTTCGGCACAGAGACCCAGTACTTC.

V and J are TRBV2 and TRBJ1-1, with D uncertain. In germline, CDR1 is SNHLY, CDR2 FYNNEI. The ends were cut back, 8 bases at V and 2 bases at J, with 9 bases in the middle. The CDR3 sequence is 12 residues long. In DNA, the CDR3 is TGTGCCAGCGATTCCATCAACACTGAAGCTTTCTTT. Protein: CASDSINTEAFF. Together with reference TRBV2 and TRBJ1-1, the CDR3 gives the full variable domain: EPEVTQTPSHQVTQMGQEVILRCVPISNHLYFYWYRQILGQKVEFLVSFYNNEISEKSEIFDDQFSVERPDGSNFTLKIRSTKLEDSAMYFCASDSINTEAFFGQGTRLTVV.